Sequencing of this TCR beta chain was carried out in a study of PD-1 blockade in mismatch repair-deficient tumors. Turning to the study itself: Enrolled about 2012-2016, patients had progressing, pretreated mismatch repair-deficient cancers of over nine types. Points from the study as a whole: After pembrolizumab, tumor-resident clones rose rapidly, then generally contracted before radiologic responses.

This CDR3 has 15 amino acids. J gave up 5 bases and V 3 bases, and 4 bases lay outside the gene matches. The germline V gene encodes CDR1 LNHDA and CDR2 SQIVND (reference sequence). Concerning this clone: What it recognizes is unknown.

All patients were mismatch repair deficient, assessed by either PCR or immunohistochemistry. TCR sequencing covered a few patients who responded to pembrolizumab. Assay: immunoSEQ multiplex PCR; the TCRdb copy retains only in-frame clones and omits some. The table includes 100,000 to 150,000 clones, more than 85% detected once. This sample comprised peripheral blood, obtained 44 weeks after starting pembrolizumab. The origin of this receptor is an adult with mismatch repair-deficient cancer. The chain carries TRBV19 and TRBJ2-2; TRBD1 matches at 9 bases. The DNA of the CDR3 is TGTGCCAGTAGTATCGTGGGGACAGGGACCGGGGAGCTGTTTTTT. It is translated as CASSIVGTGTGELFF.